The source of this T cell receptor (beta chain) is a study of human T cells and chemical hapten exposure. Study in general: DPC 0.01% went on the upper back by patch test, with reading at 6 days.

TCRdb reanalysed the RACE reads using MiXCR and keeps one entry per CDR3 protein. This table holds more than 75,000 distinct CDR3 sequences, 9.3% found once. This clonotype was seen more than once but under ten times. The time point is: patch test 2, 6 weeks after DPC sensitization. Indicated treatment: therapeutic diphenylcyclopropenone sensitization with weekly scalp DPC. V gave up 6 bases and J gave up 2 bases; unmatched junction bases: 13. Germline V gene data show CDR1 as MNHEY and CDR2 as SMNVEV (reference sequence). The CDR3 loop spans 18 amino acids. The clonotype comes from a woman aged 40 to 50 with alopecia areata. Some clones in this sample may be carry-over from other donors' samples. Specimen: whole blood, collected in connection with sensitization to the hapten diphenylcyclopropenone (DPC). The genes are TRBV27 and TRBJ2-1; 10 nucleotides match TRBD2. In DNA, the CDR3 is TGTGCCAGCAGAAGCACCACCGCGAGCGGGAGGGCCTACAATGAGCAGTTCTTC. Translated: CASRSTTASGRAYNEQFF.